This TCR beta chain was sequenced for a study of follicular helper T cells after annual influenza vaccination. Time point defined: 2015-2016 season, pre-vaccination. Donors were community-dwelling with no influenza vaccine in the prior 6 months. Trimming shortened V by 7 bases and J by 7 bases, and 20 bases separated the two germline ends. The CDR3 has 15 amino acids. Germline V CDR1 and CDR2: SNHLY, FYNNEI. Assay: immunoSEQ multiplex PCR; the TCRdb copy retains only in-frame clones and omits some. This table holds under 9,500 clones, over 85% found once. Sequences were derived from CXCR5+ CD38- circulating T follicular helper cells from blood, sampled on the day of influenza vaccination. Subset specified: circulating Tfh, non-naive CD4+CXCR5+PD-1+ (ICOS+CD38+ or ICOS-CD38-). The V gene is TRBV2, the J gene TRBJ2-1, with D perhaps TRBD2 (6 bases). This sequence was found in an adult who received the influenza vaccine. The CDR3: CASTGGLPSWNEQFF. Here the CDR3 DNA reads TGTGCCAGCACTGGGGGACTTCCCTCTTGGAATGAGCAGTTCTTC.